Each of the 22 T cell receptor beta chains below was sequenced from the same sample in a study of blood T cell repertoires in COVID-19. Generated by immunoSEQ multiplex PCR, the TCRdb table keeps only in-frame clones and is missing some. The table has fewer than 400,000 clones, 75% to 90% seen once. Sequenced sample: peripheral blood. These receptors originate from a woman between 18 and 29 years old with acute or convalescent COVID-19.

J is TRBJ1-6 and V is TRBV19, with TRBD1 as a possible D gene (5 bases). The ends were cut back, 5 bases at V and 5 bases at J, with 25 bases in the middle. Germline lookup yields CDR1 LNHDA and CDR2 SQIVND (reference sequence). The CDR3 is 19 amino acids. CDR3 region: CASSAEGFVFVADNSPLHF. DNA of the CDR3: TGTGCCAGTAGTGCCGAGGGGTTCGTGTTCGTAGCGGATAATTCACCCCTCCACTTT.

This chain connects TRBV27 to TRBJ1-1; D might be TRBD1 (5 bases). The CDR3 runs to 16 residues. Germline V gene lookup returns CDR1 MNHEY and CDR2 SMNVEV (reference sequence). V lost 0 bases, J lost 2 bases, and 13 bases lay in between. The CDR3 DNA is TGTGCCAGCAGTTTATCGCGTTGGGGCCACAACACTGAAGCTTTCTTT. It encodes CASSLSRWGHNTEAFF.

The V gene is TRBV10-3, the J gene TRBJ2-7, with a possible D match to TRBD1 (6 bases). V was clipped by 2 bases and J by 1 base, with 6 bases between them. The germline CDR1 and CDR2 sequences are ENHRY and SYGVKD. The CDR3 totals 13 residues. CDR3 DNA: TGTGCCATCAGTGAGGGACAGTCCTACGAGCAGTACTTC. This sequence encodes CAISEGQSYEQYF.

This sequence joins TRBV4-1 and TRBJ2-7, with 10 bases identical to TRBD2. Germline-derived CDR1 and CDR2 are MGHRA and YSYEKL. This CDR3 is 16 amino acids long. The ends lost 0 bases at V and 3 bases at J; junction bases unmatched: 5. The CDR3 bases are TGCGCCAGCAGCCAAGATCGGCTAGCGGGAGACTACGAGCAGTACTTC. Translated, it gives CASSQDRLAGDYEQYF.

V usage is TRBV5-1 and J usage is TRBJ1-5; no clear D. Germline CDR1 and CDR2: SGHRS and YFSETQ. Trimming stripped 3 bases from V and 9 bases from J, with 16 bases between. This CDR3 is 14 amino acids long. The CDR3 DNA sequence: TGCGCCAGCAGCTGGGGAGGGCGGCGGACGCCCCAGCATTTT. Protein sequence: CASSWGGRRTPQHF.

The chain carries TRBV7-8 and TRBJ2-2; D is unresolved. This CDR3 comprises 13 residues. Trimming removed 2 bases from V and 5 bases from J, with 6 bases in between. CDR1 and CDR2 (germline): SGHVS, FQNEAQ. The CDR3 DNA follows: TGTGCCAGCAGCTTAAGAACTACCGGGGAGCTGTTTTTT. Protein sequence: CASSLRTTGELFF.

A remark on this clone: Other DNA sequences in the sample encode the same CDR3. The J gene is TRBJ2-3, the V gene TRBV11-2; D not certain. V lost 0 bases and J lost 6, with 7 bases in between. The germline gives CDR1 SGHAT, CDR2 FQNNGV. The CDR3 extends over 13 amino acids. As DNA, the CDR3 is TGTGCCAGCAGCTTAGATCTCGGTGATACGCAGTATTTT. Amino acid sequence: CASSLDLGDTQYF.

The V and J genes are TRBV7-6 and TRBJ2-1, with 11 bases that match TRBD1. The V gene end was trimmed by 7 bases and the J gene end by 4 bases; junction bases not matched to a gene: 9. The V gene's germline CDR1 is SGHVS and CDR2 FNYEAQ. CDR3 length: 16 amino acids. In DNA form, the CDR3 reads TGTGCCAGCACCCTATTAGGGACAGGGGGGTACAATGAGCAGTTCTTC. Translated: CASTLLGTGGYNEQFF.

V is TRBV3-1 (or the pseudogene TRBV3-2) and J is TRBJ1-1, with 7 nucleotides matching TRBD1. Germline values: CDR1 LGHDT, CDR2 YNNKEL (reference sequence). After removal of 1 base from V and 2 bases from J, the junction contained 4 bases not matched to a gene. The CDR3 runs 15 residues. CDR3: CASSQVRDSNTEAFF. In nucleotides, the CDR3 is TGTGCCAGCAGCCAAGTTCGGGACAGCAACACTGAAGCTTTCTTT.

This chain connects TRBV9 to TRBJ2-1; TRBD2 aligns across 8 bases. The CDR3 is 15 residues long. V dropped 1 base and J dropped 8; count of bases not matched to a gene: 8. CDR1 SGDLS and CDR2 YYNGEE come from the germline V gene. CDR3 coding DNA: TGTGCCAGCAGCGTAAGGATAGCGGGAACCGATGAGCAGTTCTTC. Its translation: CASSVRIAGTDEQFF.

The chain has TRBV28 and TRBJ2-3, with 8 positions matching TRBD2. Germline trimming cut 5 bases from V and 4 bases from J; bases unmatched to any gene: 8. CDR1 and CDR2 from the germline V gene are MDHEN and SYDVKM. There are 15 residues in the CDR3. CDR3 nucleotide sequence: TGTGCCAGCAGTAAAGCGGGGGATGCGGCAGATACGCAGTATTTT. Protein sequence: CASSKAGDAADTQYF.

This chain joins TRBV4-2 and TRBJ1-2; D not resolved. Germline values: CDR1 LGHNA, CDR2 YNFKEQ. The germline V and J ends were trimmed by 0 bases and 5 bases, with 13 bases remaining between them. The CDR3 runs to 15 residues. CDR3 nucleotide sequence: TGTGCCAGCAGCCAAGATGGGCAGTCCCCTTATGGCTACACCTTC. Protein product: CASSQDGQSPYGYTF.

The chain links TRBV27 to TRBJ1-5, with 8 bases that match TRBD1. Germline V gene lookup returns CDR1 MNHEY and CDR2 SMNVEV (reference sequence). CDR3 length: 17 residues. Trimming cost V 4 bases and J 1 base; bases outside gene matches: 9. The CDR3 DNA is TGTGCCAGCAGTTCATCAGGGGGCTTATGGAGCAATCAGCCCCAGCATTTT. Its translation: CASSSSGGLWSNQPQHF.

CDR3 residues: CASSQGGNYGYTF. CDR3 bases: TGTGCCAGTAGCCAGGGAGGCAACTATGGCTACACCTTC. The V and J genes are TRBV19 and TRBJ1-2, with a weak D call TRBD1 (5 bases). V dropped 6 bases and J dropped 2 bases, with 10 bases sitting between them. CDR1 and CDR2 from the germline V gene are LNHDA and SQIVND (reference sequence). This CDR3 contains 13 residues.

The genes are TRBV6-5 and TRBJ2-2, with D perhaps TRBD1 (6 bases). The germline CDR1 and CDR2 sequences are MNHEY and SVGAGI. The CDR3 sequence is 13 residues long. V dropped 6 bases and J dropped 6 bases, with 11 bases sitting between them. The CDR3 DNA sequence: TGTGCCAGCAGCCGAGGGGGTCCCGGGGAGCTGTTTTTT. This encodes CASSRGGPGELFF.

J is TRBJ1-6 and V is TRBV6-6; D is perhaps TRBD1 (6 bases). The CDR3 is 14 amino acids. Germline assignment: CDR1 MNHNY and CDR2 SVGAGI (reference sequence). Trimming took 6 bases from V and 7 from J, leaving 13 bases between them. The CDR3 sequence is CASSQQGPNSPLHF. CDR3 DNA sequence: TGTGCCAGCAGCCAACAGGGACCCAATTCACCCCTCCACTTT.

The chain joins TRBV6-2 or TRBV6-3 to TRBJ1-4; no firm D call. There are 14 residues in the CDR3. The germline CDR1 and CDR2 sequences are MNHEY and SVGEGT. V lost 5 bases and J 0 bases, leaving 7 bases between the germline ends. The CDR3, as DNA: TGTGCCAGCAGTCCCTCCGCAACTAATGAAAAACTGTTTTTT. Translating gives CASSPSATNEKLFF.

The gene calls are TRBV5-8 and TRBJ1-2, with D hard to call. V was shortened by 0 bases and J by 11 bases, with 17 bases between the two germline ends. Per germline, CDR1 SGHTS and CDR2 YDEGEE. The CDR3 has 14 amino acids. The CDR3 loop is CASSLGRLRLSYTF. CDR3 bases: TGTGCCAGCAGCTTGGGTAGACTCCGACTGTCATACACCTTC.

This chain uses TRBV12-3 or TRBV12-4 with TRBJ2-1; 7 positions agree with TRBD2. V gave up 5 bases and J gave up 8 bases; unmatched junction bases: 3. This CDR3 has 12 residues. DNA of the CDR3: TGTGCCAGCAGTCGGACTAGGTATGAGCAGTTCTTC. This codes for CASSRTRYEQFF.

A note on this clone: Other DNA sequences in this specimen translate into the identical CDR3. V and J are TRBV2 and TRBJ1-1; D unresolved. V lost 4 bases and J lost 3, with 3 bases in between. The CDR3 contains 11 residues. From germline, CDR1 is SNHLY and CDR2 FYNNEI. DNA of the CDR3: TGTGCCAGCAGTGTATACACTGAAGCTTTCTTT. Translation: CASSVYTEAFF. The whole variable domain, remainder taken from reference TRBV2 and TRBJ1-1, is EPEVTQTPSHQVTQMGQEVILRCVPISNHLYFYWYRQILGQKVEFLVSFYNNEISEKSEIFDDQFSVERPDGSNFTLKIRSTKLEDSAMYFCASSVYTEAFFGQGTRLTVV.

The chain combines TRBV2 with TRBJ2-7; 8 bases map to TRBD1. This CDR3 contains 16 residues. Germline values: CDR1 SNHLY, CDR2 FYNNEI. J lost 3 bases, V lost 4 bases, and 11 bases had no gene match. The CDR3 sequence is CASSGRFDRGDYEQYF. CDR3 sequence (DNA): TGTGCCAGCAGTGGACGATTTGACAGGGGAGACTACGAGCAGTACTTC.

The rearrangement uses TRBV7-2 and TRBJ1-6, with D perhaps TRBD1 (5 bases). Trimming took 0 bases from V and 6 from J, leaving 9 bases between them. The CDR3 spans 15 residues. Germline V gene sequence: CDR1 SGHTA, CDR2 FQGNSA. CDR3 in amino acids: CASSLAGQVNSPLHF. The CDR3 DNA reads as TGTGCCAGCAGCTTAGCGGGGCAGGTTAATTCACCCCTCCACTTT.